These 32 T cell receptor beta chains originate from one sample sequenced in a study of T cell repertoires in cytomegalovirus infection. What these receptors recognize is not known. TCRdb re-called the reads with MiXCR, one entry per CDR3 protein. The table has around 800,000 distinct CDR3 sequences, approximately 32% seen once. This sample comprised cultured CD8+ T cells from PBMCs, obtained from culture after CMV antigen stimulation. These receptors were taken from a human donor in good health (CMV status not recorded). Some clones in this sample may be carry-over from other donors' samples.

The rearrangement uses TRBV2 and TRBJ1-5; 12 bases agree with TRBD1. V trimming: 4 bases; J trimming: 5 bases; junction bases outside the gene matches: 3. Germline CDR1 is SNHLY and CDR2 is FYNNEI. The CDR3 length is 15 residues. DNA for the CDR3: TGTGCCAGCAGTGGGGGGACAGGGGGCGATCAGCCCCAGCATTTT. Residues: CASSGGTGGDQPQHF. Complete variable domain (other parts from reference TRBV2 and TRBJ1-5): EPEVTQTPSHQVTQMGQEVILRCVPISNHLYFYWYRQILGQKVEFLVSFYNNEISEKSEIFDDQFSVERPDGSNFTLKIRSTKLEDSAMYFCASSGGTGGDQPQHFGDGTRLSIL.

This clonotype was detected ten times or more. The V call is TRBV7-2, the J call TRBJ2-7, with TRBD2 identical over 9 bases. The germline V gene encodes CDR1 SGHTA and CDR2 FQGNSA. V shed 2 bases, J shed 0 bases, and the junction held 2 bases outside the gene matches. This CDR3 region has 15 residues. CDR3: CASSLSGGFSYEQYF. The DNA of the CDR3 is TGTGCCAGCAGCTTAAGCGGGGGGTTCTCCTACGAGCAGTACTTC. Full variable domain (missing parts from reference TRBV7-2 and TRBJ2-7): GAGVSQSPSNKVTEKGKDVELRCDPISGHTALYWYRQSLGQGLEFLIYFQGNSAPDKSGLPSDRFSAERTGGSVSTLTIQRTQQEDSAVYLCASSLSGGFSYEQYFGPGTRLTVT.

The chain links TRBV20-1 to TRBJ2-7; D ambiguous. The CDR3 loop spans 13 amino acids. Trimming cost V 3 bases and J 4 bases, with 13 bases left between them. Germline V CDR1 and CDR2: DFQATT, SNEGSKA (reference sequence). DNA of the CDR3: TGCAGTGCTAGTCCGGGCTCTGATTACGAGCAGTACGTC. Translated, it gives CSASPGSDYEQYV.

In this sample, this clonotype turned up a few times. The chain is built from TRBV6-6 and TRBJ2-7, with D unclear. Germline CDR1 and CDR2: MNHNY and SVGAGI (reference sequence). CDR3 length: 15 residues. V dropped 4 bases and J dropped 5 bases, with 18 bases sitting between them. The CDR3 DNA sequence: TGTGCCAGCAGTTCCCCTTTCCACAGTATAGACGAGCAGTACGTC. It yields the protein CASSSPFHSIDEQYV.

V is TRBV11-3 and J is TRBJ2-1; no definite D call. The CDR3 covers 12 residues. V was clipped by 3 bases and J by 12 bases, with 12 bases between them. The V gene's germline CDR1 is SGHNT and CDR2 YENEEA. Here the CDR3 DNA reads TGTGCCAGCAGCTTGGGCTCCTCCGGGCAGTTCTTC. Translation: CASSLGSSGQFF. The variable domain in full, with the rest retrieved from reference TRBV11-3 and TRBJ2-1, is EAGVVQSPRYKIIEKKQPVAFWCNPISGHNTLYWYLQNLGQGPELLIRYENEEAVDDSQLPKDRFSAERLKGVDSTLKIQPAELGDSAVYLCASSLGSSGQFFGPGTRLTVL.

V and J are TRBV3-1 and TRBJ1-2, with D hard to call. CDR1 and CDR2 from the germline V gene are LGHDT and YNNKEL (reference sequence). Between the trimmed V and J ends, which lost 5 bases and 7 bases, there was a span of 20 bases. This CDR3 has 15 residues. CDR3 loop: CASSNIHRADSGYTF. For the CDR3, the DNA is TGTGCCAGCAGCAACATCCACCGGGCTGACTCTGGCTACACCTTC.

The chain has TRBV20-1 and TRBJ2-1; D perhaps matches TRBD1 (6 bases). Germline CDR1 DFQATT, CDR2 SNEGSKA (reference sequence). The CDR3 loop spans 11 amino acids. V was clipped by 7 bases and J by 5 bases, with 9 bases between them. The CDR3 DNA follows: TGCAGTGGGGGGCCGAACAATGAGCAGTTCTTC. It codes for CSGGPNNEQFF.

The chain joins TRBV6-6 to TRBJ1-2; D ambiguous. The germline V gene encodes CDR1 MNHNY and CDR2 SVGAGI (reference sequence). This CDR3 is built from 15 residues. Trimming shortened V by 0 bases and J by 8 bases, and 16 bases separated the two germline ends. DNA for the CDR3: TGTGCCAGCAGTTACTCGGAGGACGGGAGAATGGGCTACACCTTC. As protein: CASSYSEDGRMGYTF.

This clonotype came up many times. This chain links TRBV7-2 with TRBJ2-3; a possible D gene is TRBD2 (6 bases). This CDR3 is built from 18 residues. Germline V gives CDR1 SGHTA, CDR2 FQGNSA. V was shortened by 1 base and J by 2 bases, with 19 bases between the two germline ends. DNA of the CDR3: TGTGCCAGCAGCTTAGAAGGTGCGGGGCCATCCAACACAGATACGCAGTATTTT. Its protein product is CASSLEGAGPSNTDTQYF.

This clonotype was recorded a few times. The rearrangement uses TRBV12-3 or TRBV12-4 and TRBJ2-1, with D possibly matching TRBD1 (5 bases). CDR3 size: 15 residues. Trimming shortened V by 8 bases and J by 5 bases, and 19 bases separated the two germline ends. CDR3 bases: TGTGCCAGCCGCGAGCCAGGGATTATAAACAATGAGCAGTTCTTC. Protein sequence: CASREPGIINNEQFF.

A few counts support this clonotype. This chain joins TRBV12-3 or TRBV12-4 and TRBJ1-3; tentatively, D is TRBD1 (5 bases). The CDR3 runs 16 residues. V lost 7 bases and J lost 0, with 16 bases in between. The CDR3 DNA reads as TGTGCCAGCAAACCGGGACCATCGAGCTCTGGAAACACCATATATTTT. Amino acids: CASKPGPSSSGNTIYF.

CDR3 sequence reads: CATSTYRGGQPQHF. Written as DNA, the CDR3 is TGTGCCACCAGCACCTACAGGGGCGGGCAGCCCCAGCATTTT. The chain is built from TRBV15 and TRBJ1-5; 7 bases are a match to TRBD1. Germline values: CDR1 LNHNV, CDR2 YYDKDF (reference sequence). The CDR3 has 14 amino acids. The trim removed 4 bases at V and 7 bases at J, leaving 7 bases unmatched. The full variable domain, with the rest looked up from reference TRBV15 and TRBJ1-5, is DAMVIQNPRYQVTQFGKPVTLSCSQTLNHNVMYWYQQKSSQAPKLLFHYYDKDFNNEADTPDNFQSRRPNTSFCFLDIRSPGLGDTAMYLCATSTYRGGQPQHFGDGTRLSIL.

CDR3: CASSPGTNNSPLHF. The CDR3 DNA reads as TGTGCCAGCAGCCCAGGGACCAATAATTCACCCCTCCACTTT. The V gene is TRBV5-6, the J gene TRBJ1-6; TRBD1 is a possible D gene (5 bases). Germline V gene lookup returns CDR1 SGHDT and CDR2 YYEEEE. Trimming removed 4 bases from V and 5 bases from J, with 10 bases in between. The CDR3 contains 14 residues. Full variable domain (missing parts from reference TRBV5-6 and TRBJ1-6): DAGVTQSPTHLIKTRGQQVTLRCSPKSGHDTVSWYQQALGQGPQFIFQYYEEEERQRGNFPDRFSGHQFPNYSSELNVNALLLGDSALYLCASSPGTNNSPLHFGNGTRLTVT.

To note about this clonotype: Being one base from a much bigger clone, this may be a read error. J is TRBJ2-5 and V is TRBV7-9; the D gene is possibly TRBD1 (6 bases). Trimming took 4 bases from V and 5 from J, leaving 11 bases between them. The CDR3 consists of 13 residues. The germline gives CDR1 SEHNR, CDR2 FQNEAQ (reference sequence). The CDR3, as DNA: TGTGCCAGCAGCTCAGGGGCGGAGGAGACCCAGTACTTC. Translation: CASSSGAEETQYF.

The rearrangement links TRBV29-1 to TRBJ2-7; the D call may be TRBD1 or TRBD2 (5 bases each). The length of the CDR3 is 11 residues. With 6 bases removed from V and 7 bases from J, the gap between germline ends came to 13 bases. Germline V CDR1 and CDR2: SQVTM, ANQGSEA. The CDR3 spells CSVVGTAEQYF. CDR3 bases: TGCAGCGTCGTGGGGACGGCGGAGCAGTACTTC.

This clonotype was found once. A read error is possible here, since a much larger clone lies one base away. The chain recombines TRBV4-1 with TRBJ1-2; a weak D match, TRBD1 (6 bases). The CDR3 is 14 residues long. Trimming removed 1 base from V and 3 bases from J, with 9 bases in between. CDR1 is MGHRA and CDR2 is YSYEKL in the germline V gene. The CDR3 DNA is TGCGCCAGCAGCCAAGCGCCAGGGGACTATGGCTACACCTTC. Its translation is CASSQAPGDYGYTF.

CDR3 sequence reads: CASSLRGPSYNSPLHF. Here the CDR3 DNA reads TGTGCCAGCAGTTTGAGGGGTCCTTCCTATAATTCACCCCTCCACTTT. The chain joins TRBV27 to TRBJ1-6, with TRBD1 as a possible D gene (5 bases). With 3 bases removed from V and 1 base from J, the gap between germline ends came to 10 bases. Germline V gene lookup returns CDR1 MNHEY and CDR2 SMNVEV (reference sequence). CDR3 length: 16 amino acids.

This clonotype was counted a single time. The chain employs TRBV7-6 and TRBJ2-7; D may be TRBD2 (5 bases). Germline values: CDR1 SGHVS, CDR2 FNYEAQ. V was shortened by 7 bases and J by 5 bases, with 9 bases between the two germline ends. The CDR3 loop spans 11 amino acids. The CDR3 DNA sequence: TGTGCCAGCAACACTAGGGACGAGCAGTACTTC. Its translation is CASNTRDEQYF. The entire variable domain, with the rest obtained from reference TRBV7-6 and TRBJ2-7, is as follows: GAGVSQSPRYKVTKRGQDVALRCDPISGHVSLYWYRQALGQGPEFLTYFNYEAQQDKSGLPNDRFSAERPEGSISTLTIQRTEQRDSAMYRCASNTRDEQYFGPGTRLTVT.

J is TRBJ1-1 and V is TRBV10-3, with no clear D. The CDR3 has 12 residues. V gave up 2 bases and J gave up 6 bases, with 7 bases separating them. CDR1 is ENHRY, CDR2 SYGVKD, per germline. The CDR3 DNA sequence: TGTGCCATCAGTGAGCCCTCCTCTGAAGCTTTCTTT. Translated, it gives CAISEPSSEAFF.

This chain links TRBV28 with TRBJ1-3; a weak D match, TRBD1 (6 bases). V gave up 4 bases and J gave up 0 bases, with 10 bases separating them. The CDR3 has 15 residues. Germline V lookup: CDR1 MDHEN, CDR2 SYDVKM. The CDR3, as DNA: TGTGCCAGCAGTTGGGACACAGACTCTGGAAACACCATATATTTT. This codes for CASSWDTDSGNTIYF. The whole variable domain, filled in from reference TRBV28 and TRBJ1-3, reads DVKVTQSSRYLVKRTGEKVFLECVQDMDHENMFWYRQDPGLGLRLIYFSYDVKMKEKGDIPEGYSVSREKKERFSLILESASTNQTSMYLCASSWDTDSGNTIYFGEGSWLTVV.

The chain recombines TRBV28 with TRBJ2-5; 8 bases agree with TRBD1. CDR3 length: 15 residues. Trimming cost V 6 bases and J 1 base; bases outside gene matches: 7. Germline V gene data show CDR1 as MDHEN and CDR2 as SYDVKM. The CDR3, as DNA: TGTGCCAGCAGACGCAGACAGGGGACCCAAGAGACCCAGTACTTC. Encoded protein: CASRRRQGTQETQYF.

The chain employs TRBV12-3 or TRBV12-4 and TRBJ2-1; 7 positions match TRBD2. V lost 7 bases and J lost 8; bases outside the gene matches: 5. The CDR3 extends over 12 amino acids. The CDR3 nucleotides read TGTGCCAGCACCGTTGGGGGGGATGAGCAGTTCTTC. It translates to CASTVGGDEQFF.

The rearrangement joins TRBV12-3 or TRBV12-4 to TRBJ1-1; D unclear. CDR3 length: 13 residues. V was clipped by 2 bases and J by 4 bases, with 8 bases between them. CDR3 sequence (DNA): TGTGCCAGCAGTTTACAGAGGGTCACTGAAGCTTTCTTT. Protein product: CASSLQRVTEAFF.

On this clonotype: This clone may be a read error of a much larger clone one base away. The V and J genes are TRBV7-9 and TRBJ2-3; D not resolved. Germline V gene data show CDR1 as SEHNR and CDR2 as FQNEAQ (reference sequence). There are 18 residues in the CDR3. The V gene lost 10 bases and the J gene lost 2 bases, with 28 bases spanning the gap. The CDR3, as DNA: TGTGCCAACATCCCGGGTACAGAGAGGCTCCCTTTCACAGATACGCAGTATTTT. Translated, it gives CANIPGTERLPFTDTQYF.

The rearrangement links TRBV29-1 to TRBJ2-3, with TRBD1 as a possible D gene (5 bases). This CDR3 is 13 amino acids long. V lost 1 base and J lost 7, with 12 bases in between. Germline-derived CDR1 and CDR2 are SQVTM and ANQGSEA. The CDR3 reads CSVEGGPVNTQYF. In DNA form, the CDR3 reads TGCAGCGTTGAAGGGGGCCCGGTAAATACGCAGTATTTT.

This clonotype has a single count. The chain combines TRBV10-3 with TRBJ2-1; D possibly corresponds to TRBD1 (6 bases). The CDR3 is made up of 15 amino acids. Trimming took 7 bases from V and 5 from J, leaving 18 bases between them. Germline values: CDR1 ENHRY, CDR2 SYGVKD. CDR3 residues: CAITNAGVANNEQFF. The CDR3 DNA reads as TGTGCCATCACGAATGCAGGGGTAGCTAACAATGAGCAGTTCTTC.

This chain uses TRBV29-1 with TRBJ2-7, with TRBD2 matching over 7 bases. Trimming cost V 3 bases and J 9 bases; bases outside gene matches: 11. Germline values: CDR1 SQVTM, CDR2 ANQGSEA. The CDR3 has 13 residues. In DNA, the CDR3 is TGCAGCGTTGAGGCTAGCGGAAACCGGGGGCAGTACTTC. Protein product: CSVEASGNRGQYF.

This chain connects TRBV7-2 to TRBJ1-4, with 7 bases matching TRBD1. The germline gives CDR1 SGHTA, CDR2 FQGNSA. V lost 2 bases and J lost 7; bases outside the gene matches: 4. The CDR3 runs to 14 residues. The DNA of the CDR3 is TGTGCCAGCAGCTTAACCAGGGGGGTTGAAAAACTGTTTTTT. Its translation is CASSLTRGVEKLFF.

The chain couples TRBV4-1 to TRBJ2-2, with D uncertain. Between the trimmed V and J ends, which lost 2 bases and 1 base, there was a span of 5 bases. From germline, CDR1 is MGHRA and CDR2 YSYEKL. The CDR3 length is 14 residues. CDR3 coding DNA: TGCGCCAGCAGCCAACAAGAGAACACCGGGGAGCTGTTTTTT. Residues: CASSQQENTGELFF.

The rearrangement links TRBV10-3 to TRBJ1-3; D not resolved. The CDR3 sequence is 11 residues long. Germline assignment: CDR1 ENHRY and CDR2 SYGVKD. V was cut by 11 bases and J by 7 bases, with 12 bases left in between. The CDR3 here is CASQEGNTIYF. CDR3 DNA sequence: TGTGCCTCACAAGAGGGTAACACCATATATTTT.

This clonotype was observed a handful of times. The chain recombines TRBV5-6 with TRBJ1-6, with 7 bases matching TRBD1. The length of the CDR3 is 16 residues. The germline gives CDR1 SGHDT, CDR2 YYEEEE. Trimming removed 6 bases from V and 3 bases from J; junction bases left unmatched: 9. The CDR3 DNA reads TGTGCCAGCACCTGGGGGCAGGGGGACTATAATTCACCCCTCCACTTT. This codes for CASTWGQGDYNSPLHF.

There are a few counts of this clonotype. The chain recombines TRBV4-3 with TRBJ1-5; 8 nucleotides agree with TRBD1. After removal of 3 bases from V and 3 bases from J, the junction contained 1 base not matched to a gene. The germline gives CDR1 LGHNA, CDR2 YSLEER. The CDR3 contains 14 residues. The CDR3 loop is CASSQDRANQPQHF. The CDR3, as DNA: TGCGCCAGCAGCCAGGACAGGGCCAATCAGCCCCAGCATTTT.